These 24 T cell receptor beta chains share one sample of origin, sequenced in a study of blood T cell repertoires in COVID-19. TCRdb's table, derived via immunoSEQ multiplex PCR, lists solely in-frame clones and lacks some. The sample shows approximately 92,000 clones, roughly 72% of them seen only once. Sequenced: peripheral blood. The origin of the receptors is a woman between 55 and 75 years old in a cohort sampled during active or convalescent COVID-19.

This clone came up many times. This chain links TRBV19 with TRBJ1-6; 7 positions agree with TRBD1. Looked up from germline, CDR1 is LNHDA and CDR2 is SQIVND (reference sequence). There are 14 residues in the CDR3. V dropped 7 bases and J dropped 5; count of bases not matched to a gene: 5. The CDR3: CASKFGTDNSPLHF. The CDR3 nucleotides are TGTGCCAGTAAGTTCGGGACAGATAATTCACCCCTCCACTTT.

The chain combines TRBV18 with TRBJ1-1, with a tentative D call TRBD1 (5 bases). Germline CDR1 reads KGHSH; CDR2 reads LQKENI. CDR3 length equals 14 residues. V lost 6 bases and J 1 base, leaving 12 bases between the germline ends. The DNA for the CDR3 is TGTGCCAGCTCTTCACTGGGGGGGAACACTGAAGCTTTCTTT. Protein: CASSSLGGNTEAFF.

The chain couples TRBV11-2 to TRBJ2-1; D possibly corresponds to TRBD2 (6 bases). Deletions cut 2 bases from V and 5 bases from J, with 13 bases between. Germline lookup yields CDR1 SGHAT and CDR2 FQNNGV. The CDR3 runs to 15 residues. This CDR3 reads CASSLRGTYNNEQFF. In nucleotides, the CDR3 is TGTGCCAGCAGCTTACGGGGGACCTACAACAATGAGCAGTTCTTC.

This clone was detected many times. V is TRBV6-1 and J is TRBJ1-1; D uncertain. The CDR3 contains 13 residues. Germline V gene lookup returns CDR1 MNHNS and CDR2 SASEGT. Trimming removed 4 bases at V and 3 bases at J, with 9 bases between. The CDR3 sequence: CASSVAPDTEAFF. CDR3 bases: TGTGCCAGCAGTGTAGCCCCGGACACTGAAGCTTTCTTT.

This clone was counted only a few times. V and J are TRBV5-6 and TRBJ1-2; D might be TRBD1 (5 bases). This CDR3 is 15 amino acids long. The germline CDR1 and CDR2 sequences are SGHDT and YYEEEE. V was clipped by 0 bases and J by 3 bases, with 12 bases between them. CDR3 residues: CASSLVFRGDYGYTF. CDR3 sequence (DNA): TGTGCCAGCAGCTTGGTCTTCCGGGGGGACTATGGCTACACCTTC. Complete variable domain (other parts from reference TRBV5-6 and TRBJ1-2): DAGVTQSPTHLIKTRGQQVTLRCSPKSGHDTVSWYQQALGQGPQFIFQYYEEEERQRGNFPDRFSGHQFPNYSSELNVNALLLGDSALYLCASSLVFRGDYGYTFGSGTRLTVV.

The chain employs TRBV5-1 and TRBJ1-2, with 7 bases aligning to TRBD1. Germline values: CDR1 SGHRS, CDR2 YFSETQ. This CDR3 has 16 residues. V dropped 0 bases and J dropped 7; count of bases not matched to a gene: 12. CDR3 sequence reads: CASSLGAGGPSGGYTF. For the CDR3, the DNA is TGCGCCAGCAGCTTGGGGGCAGGGGGACCTTCTGGTGGCTACACCTTC. The full variable domain, its missing parts supplied by reference TRBV5-1 and TRBJ1-2, is KAGVTQTPRYLIKTRGQQVTLSCSPISGHRSVSWYQQTPGQGLQFLFEYFSETQRNKGNFPGRFSGRQFSNSRSEMNVSTLELGDSALYLCASSLGAGGPSGGYTFGSGTRLTVV.

The count of this clone is one. The CDR3 DNA follows: TGCGCCAGCAGCTTAACTAGCGGGTTTCAAGAGACCCAGTACTTC. Translation: CASSLTSGFQETQYF. The V call is TRBV5-1, the J call TRBJ2-5, with 9 positions matching TRBD2. The CDR3 runs to 15 residues. V lost 2 bases to trimming and J lost 2 bases; unmatched junction nucleotides: 4. From germline, CDR1 is SGHRS and CDR2 YFSETQ.

The chain couples TRBV11-2 to TRBJ1-3, with D possibly matching TRBD1 (6 bases). V lost 5 bases to trimming and J lost 0 bases, with 14 bases between them. This CDR3 is built from 16 residues. From germline, CDR1 is SGHAT and CDR2 FQNNGV. CDR3 sequence reads: CASSVPGHLSGNTIYF. CDR3 bases: TGTGCCAGCAGCGTTCCGGGACATCTCTCTGGAAACACCATATATTTT.

The rearrangement links TRBV10-3 to TRBJ2-3; 12 bases fit TRBD2. The CDR3 extends over 16 amino acids. Germline V gene lookup returns CDR1 ENHRY and CDR2 SYGVKD. V was clipped by 6 bases and J by 6 bases; unmatched bases: 10. CDR3 sequence: CAIRGTRTSGVDTQYF. The CDR3 DNA sequence: TGTGCCATCAGGGGGACCAGGACTAGCGGGGTGGATACGCAGTATTTT.

This sequence joins TRBV20-1 and TRBJ2-1, with D unresolved. The V end was cut by 5 bases, the J end by 9 bases, with 11 bases between. Per germline, CDR1 DFQATT and CDR2 SNEGSKA (reference sequence). The CDR3 is made up of 11 amino acids. This CDR3 reads CSAPSLVEQFF. For the CDR3, the DNA is TGCAGTGCTCCCAGTTTGGTTGAGCAGTTCTTC.

The rearrangement links TRBV3-1 (or the pseudogene TRBV3-2) to TRBJ2-7, with 7 nucleotides matching TRBD1. The CDR3 runs to 15 residues. Germline V CDR1 and CDR2: LGHDT, YNNKEL (reference sequence). Germline trimming cut 4 bases from V and 1 base from J; bases unmatched to any gene: 7. CDR3 protein: CASSLGPGGSYEQYF. Here the CDR3 DNA reads TGTGCCAGCAGCCTTGGTCCAGGGGGATCCTACGAGCAGTACTTC.

This clone was seen a handful of times. The V call is TRBV5-1, the J call TRBJ2-3; TRBD1 matches 9 bases. CDR3 size: 18 residues. The V and J ends lost 0 bases and 1 base, in that order; junction bases with no gene match: 9. Looked up from germline, CDR1 is SGHRS and CDR2 is YFSETQ. CDR3 protein: CASSLDLIRTGGTDTQYF. The CDR3 DNA sequence: TGCGCCAGCAGCTTGGATTTAATAAGGACAGGGGGCACAGATACGCAGTATTTT.

The chain recombines TRBV3-1 (or the pseudogene TRBV3-2) with TRBJ1-3; D gene ambiguous. The CDR3 extends over 13 amino acids. Trimming left V 5 bases short and J 5 bases short, with 10 bases between. From germline, CDR1 is LGHDT and CDR2 YNNKEL (reference sequence). The CDR3 DNA is TGTGCCAGCAGCTACGACATTCGAAACACCATATATTTT. Residues: CASSYDIRNTIYF.

V and J are TRBV18 and TRBJ2-7, with D possibly matching TRBD1 (5 bases). This CDR3 is built from 14 residues. Germline CDR1 and CDR2: KGHSH and LQKENI. The V and J ends lost 1 base and 6 bases respectively, with 13 bases between them. The CDR3 bases are TGTGCCAGCTCACCACTTCCCAGGGCAAGCGAGCAGTACTTC. Protein sequence: CASSPLPRASEQYF.

A few counts support this clone. The rearrangement uses TRBV4-1 and TRBJ2-1; TRBD2 aligns across 14 bases. The germline V gene has CDR1 MGHRA and CDR2 YSYEKL. The CDR3 is 16 amino acids. Trimming cost V 3 bases and J 9 bases; bases outside gene matches: 7. CDR3 in amino acids: CASSQGLAGAGGEQFF. CDR3 in DNA: TGCGCCAGCAGCCAGGGACTAGCGGGGGCGGGTGGTGAGCAGTTCTTC.

The rearrangement links TRBV7-6 to TRBJ1-5, with 11 bases fitting TRBD1. CDR1 SGHVS and CDR2 FNYEAQ come from the germline V gene. The CDR3 has 16 amino acids. V gave up 0 bases and J gave up 7 bases; unmatched junction bases: 5. This CDR3 reads CASSLAAGDRGQPQHF. The CDR3 nucleotides read TGTGCCAGCAGCTTAGCAGCCGGGGACAGGGGGCAGCCCCAGCATTTT.

This clone was seen only a few times. The gene calls are TRBV4-1 and TRBJ2-5; 8 positions agree with TRBD1. J lost 1 base, V lost 1 base, and 5 bases had no gene match. Germline lookup yields CDR1 MGHRA and CDR2 YSYEKL. The CDR3 is 16 residues long. CDR3 region: CASSQVDRAPQETQYF. The CDR3 region has the DNA TGCGCCAGCAGCCAAGTGGACAGGGCTCCCCAAGAGACCCAGTACTTC.

This chain connects TRBV29-1 to TRBJ2-2, with 7 positions matching TRBD2. Germline CDR1 SQVTM, CDR2 ANQGSEA. CDR3 size: 13 residues. The J segment lost 5 bases and the V segment lost 1 base, leaving 1 base of the junction unmatched. The CDR3 DNA sequence: TGCAGCGTTGAAGGGGAGGGGACCGGGGAGCTGTTTTTT. Its translation: CSVEGEGTGELFF.

This clone was picked up many times. The rearrangement links TRBV7-9 to TRBJ2-1; a weak D match, TRBD2 (7 bases). The CDR3 contains 15 residues. The V and J ends lost 5 bases and 7 bases respectively, with 18 bases between them. Germline lookup yields CDR1 SEHNR and CDR2 FQNEAQ (reference sequence). CDR3 nucleotide sequence: TGTGCCAGCAGCCCGGGGGGATCCAGGGGTAATGAGCAGTTCTTC. It specifies CASSPGGSRGNEQFF.

The chain carries TRBV2 and TRBJ1-2; D may be TRBD1 (6 bases). Germline CDR1 is SNHLY and CDR2 is FYNNEI. This CDR3 is built from 14 residues. V lost 1 base to trimming and J lost 5 bases, with 11 bases between them. The CDR3 DNA follows: TGTGCCAGCAGTGAAGTTCGGGGGGCGTATGGCTACACCTTC. This codes for CASSEVRGAYGYTF.

This clone came up a few times. J is TRBJ1-1 and V is TRBV6-2 or TRBV6-3, with 7 nucleotides matching TRBD1. V lost 2 bases to trimming and J lost 2 bases; unmatched junction nucleotides: 11. This CDR3 has 17 amino acids. Germline V gene lookup returns CDR1 MNHEY and CDR2 SVGEGT. CDR3 coding DNA: TGTGCCAGCAGTTACACCTACTCTACAGGGGCCAACACTGAAGCTTTCTTT. This codes for CASSYTYSTGANTEAFF.

The CDR3 protein is CASRITGTGELFF. CDR3 bases: TGTGCCAGCAGGATCACAGGAACCGGGGAGCTGTTTTTT. This chain uses TRBV28 with TRBJ2-2; the D gene is possibly TRBD1 (5 bases). The V gene lost 6 bases and the J gene lost 5 bases, with 10 bases spanning the gap. Per the germline V gene, CDR1 is MDHEN and CDR2 is SYDVKM. This CDR3 has 13 residues.

The chain employs TRBV7-2 and TRBJ2-1, with D perhaps matching TRBD1 (5 bases). This CDR3 contains 11 residues. Germline V lookup: CDR1 SGHTA, CDR2 FQGNSA. The V end lost 5 bases, the J end lost 10 bases, and 9 bases lay between the germline ends. The CDR3 protein is CASSRQREQFF. The CDR3 region has the DNA TGTGCCAGCAGCCGACAGAGAGAGCAGTTCTTC.

The rearrangement uses TRBV7-9 and TRBJ1-6, with 9 positions matching TRBD1. Germline-derived CDR1 and CDR2 are SEHNR and FQNEAQ (reference sequence). This CDR3 spans 15 amino acids. V dropped 0 bases and J dropped 9; count of bases not matched to a gene: 3. In nucleotides, the CDR3 is TGTGCCAGCAGCTTAGCCCGGGACAGGGCTTCACCCCTCCACTTT. Translating it yields CASSLARDRASPLHF. Drawing the rest from reference TRBV7-9 and TRBJ1-6, the complete variable domain is DTGVSQNPRHKITKRGQNVTFRCDPISEHNRLYWYRQTLGQGPEFLTYFQNEAQLEKSRLLSDRFSAERPKGSFSTLEIQRTEQGDSAMYLCASSLARDRASPLHFGNGTRLTVT.